These T cell receptor beta chains were read from a single sample in a study of blood T cell repertoires in COVID-19. Some clones are missing from TCRdb's copy, which holds only in-frame ones; the method was immunoSEQ multiplex PCR. In the table there are approximately 150,000 clones, around 84% of which are singletons. The sample taken for sequencing was PBMCs or T cells enriched from blood (not recorded which). The receptors stem from a woman aged 45-59 years who had recovered from COVID-19. CDR3s include the opening cysteine and the closing phenylalanine or tryptophan. D genes are given only for firm matches. Clone sizes are given selectively: once, few, many, or a class where the clone is expanded.

TRBV19	TRBJ1-1	.	TRBD1	CASTRGDRVGNTEAFF	TGTGCCAGTACTAGGGGGGACAGGGTGGGGAACACTGAAGCTTTCTTT
TRBV29-1	TRBJ2-2	.	.	CSVGGGVHGELFF	TGCAGCGTTGGAGGTGGCGTCCACGGGGAGCTGTTTTTT
TRBV7-9	TRBJ1-2	.	.	CASSIGQSGSYGYTF	TGTGCCAGCAGCATTGGACAGTCCGGCTCCTATGGCTACACCTTC
TRBV6-2/TRBV6-3	TRBJ1-1	.	.	CASSSFEGLQNTEAFF	TGTGCCAGCAGTTCCTTCGAGGGACTGCAGAACACTGAAGCTTTCTTT
TRBV7-2	TRBJ1-6	.	.	CASSLGGLPPLHF	TGTGCCAGCAGCTTAGGAGGACTGCCACCCCTCCACTTT
TRBV4-3	TRBJ2-7	.	.	CASSQDTGIGAYEQYF	TGCGCCAGCAGCCAAGATACAGGGATTGGCGCCTACGAGCAGTACTTC
TRBV18	TRBJ1-3	.	.	CASSPRTQGRGNTIYF	TGTGCCAGCTCCCCTCGGACCCAGGGGCGTGGAAACACCATATATTTT
TRBV27	TRBJ1-1	.	TRBD1	CASSPGQVYTEAFF	TGTGCCAGCAGCCCGGGACAGGTATACACTGAAGCTTTCTTT
TRBV27	TRBJ1-5	.	.	CASSPRDTFAQPQHF	TGTGCCAGCAGTCCCCGGGACACCTTTGCGCAGCCCCAGCATTTT
TRBV25-1	TRBJ2-3	.	TRBD2	CASSESLAGIGKYF	TGTGCCAGCAGTGAATCACTAGCGGGGATCGGGAAGTATTTT
TRBV7-2	TRBJ1-2	.	.	CASSLDRGYGYTF	TGTGCCAGCAGCTTAGATCGGGGCTATGGCTACACCTTC
TRBV4-3	TRBJ2-7	.	TRBD1	CASSQAVSGTGAYEQYF	TGCGCCAGCAGCCAAGCCGTCTCCGGGACAGGGGCCTACGAGCAGTACTTC
TRBV14	TRBJ2-2	.	.	CASSQISLSNTGELFF	TGTGCCAGCAGTCAAATTAGCCTATCGAACACCGGGGAGCTGTTTTTT
TRBV7-2	TRBJ1-6	.	.	CASSLQPPDSPLHF	TGTGCCAGCAGCCTACAGCCCCCTGATTCACCCCTCCACTTT
TRBV4-3	TRBJ2-5	.	.	CASSQEFAEETQYF	TGCGCCAGCAGCCAAGAATTTGCAGAAGAGACCCAGTACTTC
TRBV25-1	TRBJ2-2	.	TRBD1	CASSPGTGRAGELFF	TGTGCCAGCAGCCCCGGGACAGGGAGAGCCGGGGAGCTGTTTTTT
TRBV11-2	TRBJ1-4	few	.	CASSPPGSREKLFF	TGTGCCAGCAGCCCCCCCGGAAGCAGGGAAAAACTGTTTTTT
TRBV28	TRBJ2-7	.	.	CASRGVRRAEQYF	TGTGCCAGCCGAGGGGTGAGGAGGGCCGAGCAGTACTTC
TRBV28	TRBJ1-4	.	TRBD1	CASSGAGTGENEKLFF	TGTGCCAGCAGTGGCGCGGGGACAGGGGAAAATGAAAAACTGTTTTTT
TRBV6-5	TRBJ2-7	once	.	CASSPATGSSYEQYF	TGTGCCAGCAGTCCTGCCACCGGGAGCTCCTACGAGCAGTACTTC
TRBV4-3	TRBJ2-1	.	.	CASSQDRTGRDEQFF	TGCGCCAGCAGCCAAGATCGAACAGGGAGGGATGAGCAGTTCTTC
TRBV28	TRBJ2-6	.	TRBD1	CASSLYRGAGANVLTF	TGTGCCAGCAGTTTATACAGGGGGGCTGGGGCCAACGTCCTGACTTTC
TRBV2	TRBJ2-1	.	.	CASSGEETGQFF	TGTGCCAGCAGTGGGGAAGAGACAGGGCAGTTCTTC
TRBV2	TRBJ2-1	.	TRBD2	CASSSGTSGLNEQFF	TGTGCCAGCAGTTCCGGGACTAGCGGGCTCAATGAGCAGTTCTTC
TRBV3-1/TRBV3-2	TRBJ2-4	.	TRBD1	CASSRRDSNIQYF	TGTGCCAGCAGCCGCCGGGACAGCAACATTCAGTACTTC
TRBV6-2/TRBV6-3	TRBJ2-2	.	TRBD1	CASRPPGQGLTGELFF	TGTGCCAGCAGACCTCCGGGACAGGGTCTCACCGGGGAGCTGTTTTTT
TRBV6-5	TRBJ2-7	.	TRBD2	CASRQLAGTYEQYF	TGTGCCAGCAGGCAACTAGCGGGGACGTACGAGCAGTACTTC
TRBV16	TRBJ1-1	.	.	CASSSRGNTEAFF	TGTGCCAGCAGCTCCAGGGGGAACACTGAAGCTTTCTTT
TRBV18	TRBJ2-7	.	TRBD1	CASSWDRGYEQYF	TGTGCCAGCTCATGGGACAGGGGCTACGAGCAGTACTTC
TRBV28	TRBJ1-1	few	TRBD1	CASSYLDRGWRTEAFF	TGTGCCAGCAGTTACCTCGACAGGGGTTGGCGCACTGAAGCTTTCTTT
TRBV9	TRBJ1-2	.	.	CASSAPGGGYYGYTF	TGTGCCAGCAGCGCCCCGGGTGGGGGGTACTATGGCTACACCTTC
TRBV3-1/TRBV3-2	TRBJ1-2	.	TRBD1	CASSQGAGTGGYNGYTF	TGTGCCAGCAGCCAGGGCGCCGGGACAGGGGGTTACAATGGCTACACCTTC
TRBV18	TRBJ2-3	.	.	CASSLTGSTSTDTQYF	TGTGCCAGCTCTCTTACAGGGTCGACTAGCACAGATACGCAGTATTTT
TRBV7-9	TRBJ2-1	.	.	CASGVGQGAYNEQFF	TGTGCCAGCGGCGTGGGGCAGGGCGCCTACAATGAGCAGTTCTTC
TRBV6-5	TRBJ2-3	.	TRBD1	CAGGTGKGVTDTQYF	TGTGCCGGAGGGACAGGGAAAGGTGTGACAGATACGCAGTATTTT
TRBV7-9	TRBJ2-3	.	.	CASSLVGPDTQYF	TGTGCCAGCAGCTTAGTGGGCCCGGATACGCAGTATTTT
TRBV6-2/TRBV6-3	TRBJ2-1	once	TRBD2	CASSTVWTSGRVLDEQFF	TGTGCCAGCAGTACCGTTTGGACTAGCGGGAGGGTACTTGATGAGCAGTTCTTC
TRBV25-1	TRBJ1-4	.	.	CASSPTRLGNEKLFF	TGTGCCAGCAGTCCGACACGCTTAGGAAATGAAAAACTGTTTTTT
TRBV6-2/TRBV6-3	TRBJ1-1	.	.	CASSYPYTGSGGKAFF	TGTGCCAGCAGTTACCCTTATACAGGGAGCGGCGGCAAAGCTTTCTTT
TRBV6-5	TRBJ1-3	.	TRBD1	CASRTGLSGNTIYF	TGTGCCAGCAGGACAGGGCTTTCTGGAAACACCATATATTTT
TRBV11-3	TRBJ2-1	once	.	CASSLQGSGGLGEQFF	TGTGCCAGCAGCTTACAGGGTAGCGGCGGACTGGGTGAGCAGTTCTTC
TRBV28	TRBJ2-1	.	.	CASSLRGGEQFF	TGTGCCAGCAGCCTAAGGGGGGGTGAGCAGTTCTTC
TRBV5-1	TRBJ2-7	.	TRBD1	CASSLTGEFVYEQYF	TGCGCCAGCAGCTTAACAGGGGAATTTGTCTACGAGCAGTACTTC
TRBV7-8	TRBJ2-3	.	TRBD2	CASSLVVSGAAF	TGTGCCAGCAGCTTAGTGGTCAGCGGGGCAGCCTTT
TRBV10-3	TRBJ1-1	.	.	CAISLTGSNTEAFF	TGTGCCATCAGTCTAACAGGATCGAACACTGAAGCTTTCTTT
TRBV28	TRBJ2-1	.	.	CASSFFSGVGSYNEQFF	TGTGCCAGCAGTTTCTTTTCCGGGGTTGGGAGTTACAATGAGCAGTTCTTC
TRBV19	TRBJ1-3	.	.	CASSRTGNVAGNTIYF	TGTGCCAGTAGTCGAACAGGGAATGTAGCTGGAAACACCATATATTTT
TRBV5-4	TRBJ1-6	.	TRBD1	CASSPGTVNSPLHF	TGTGCCAGCAGCCCTGGGACAGTTAATTCACCCCTCCACTTT
TRBV5-4	TRBJ2-5	many	TRBD2	CASSSISGGIETQYF	TGTGCCAGCAGCTCCATTAGCGGGGGGATAGAGACCCAGTACTTC
TRBV9	TRBJ2-7	.	TRBD1	CASSPGQGFYEQYF	TGTGCCAGCAGTCCGGGACAGGGGTTTTACGAGCAGTACTTC
TRBV7-2	TRBJ1-1	.	TRBD1	CASSPSFYGTGGTEAFF	TGTGCCAGCAGCCCTTCCTTTTACGGGACAGGGGGAACTGAAGCTTTCTTT
TRBV7-9	TRBJ1-1	.	.	CASSSLGGGRGEAFF	TGTGCCAGCAGCTCCCTAGGGGGGGGCAGGGGCGAGGCTTTCTTT
TRBV3-1/TRBV3-2	TRBJ2-2	few	TRBD2	CASSQVTGGNTGELFF	TGTGCCAGCAGCCAAGTGACGGGGGGAAACACCGGGGAGCTGTTTTTT
TRBV6-5	TRBJ2-1	.	TRBD1	CASSPQDRVKQFF	TGTGCCAGCAGTCCTCAGGACAGGGTGAAGCAGTTCTTC
TRBV7-2	TRBJ1-4	.	TRBD1	CASSLVTGGPNEKLFF	TGTGCCAGCAGCTTAGTCACAGGGGGCCCCAATGAAAAACTGTTTTTT